This T cell receptor beta chain came from a study of blood T cell repertoires in COVID-19. This CDR3 is 13 amino acids long. Germline loops: CDR1 KGHDR, CDR2 SFDVKD. V trimming: 1 base; J trimming: 8 bases; junction bases outside the gene matches: 2. Authors' methods: Amplification of reference gene primers was used by the study to estimate nucleated cell counts. The repertoire was sequenced with immunoSEQ multiplex PCR; TCRdb's copy has only in-frame clones and lacks some. V and J calls and clone size follow that table, whereas D and trimming were derived from the DNA. The data contain 30,000 to 45,000 clones, around four fifths of them singletons.

Sequencing was carried out using peripheral blood. This clonotype originated in a human donor in a cohort sampled during active or convalescent COVID-19. The donor label of this sample is uncertain. The chain links TRBV24-1 to TRBJ1-2, with 8 bases that match TRBD1. The CDR3 loop is CATSDFGDRGYTF. The DNA of the CDR3 is TGTGCCACCAGTGATTTTGGGGACAGGGGCTACACCTTC.